Presented here are 25 T cell receptor beta chains from one specimen sequenced in a study of response to subunit inactivated influenza vaccine. TCRdb independently ran MiXCR on the RT-PCR reads; one entry per CDR3 protein. The profile shows approximately 500,000 distinct CDR3 sequences, 20% to 25% of them singletons. These data also formed part of another study, on T cells expressing NK-cell markers. That work adds: The authors generated TCR beta cDNA through 5'RACE template switching with UMIs.

This sample comprised CD4+ T cells sorted from PBMCs, obtained about 11 days after vaccination. Receptor source: a man aged 45-60 years who received an inactivated influenza vaccine.

This clonotype turned up a few times. V and J are TRBV15 and TRBJ1-2; no definite D call. The germline V gene has CDR1 LNHNV and CDR2 YYDKDF (reference sequence). The CDR3 extends over 14 amino acids. Trimming took off 0 bases at V and 8 bases at J, with 13 bases between the two ends. The CDR3 DNA follows: TGTGCCACCAGCAGAGACGACGTTTCGAGGGGCTACACCTTC. This gives the protein CATSRDDVSRGYTF.

The rearrangement links TRBV9 to TRBJ1-6; no clear D. Germline V lookup: CDR1 SGDLS, CDR2 YYNGEE. V was cut by 0 bases and J by 5 bases, with 0 bases left in between. This CDR3 has 12 residues. In nucleotides, the CDR3 is TGTGCCAGCAGCGTAGATAATTCACCCCTCCACTTT. Amino acid sequence: CASSVDNSPLHF.

J is TRBJ2-7 and V is TRBV7-8; maybe TRBD1 (6 bases). Germline CDR1 reads SGHVS; CDR2 reads FQNEAQ. The CDR3 is 14 amino acids. The ends were cut back, 6 bases at V and 0 bases at J, with 12 bases in the middle. The CDR3: CASRHYRDSYEQYF. The DNA for the CDR3 is TGTGCCAGCAGACACTACAGGGACTCCTACGAGCAGTACTTC.

The chain couples TRBV6-1 to TRBJ2-2; maybe TRBD1 (6 bases). With 6 bases removed from V and 2 bases from J, the gap between germline ends came to 10 bases. Germline assignment: CDR1 MNHNS and CDR2 SASEGT. The CDR3 sequence is 14 residues long. The CDR3 loop reads CASSRDINTGELFF. The CDR3 bases are TGTGCCAGCAGCCGGGACATCAACACCGGGGAGCTGTTTTTT.

The table lists this clonotype with a few counts. This chain connects TRBV20-1 to TRBJ1-4, with D unclear. The CDR3 sequence is 14 residues long. CDR1 DFQATT and CDR2 SNEGSKA come from the germline V gene (reference sequence). V lost 0 bases and J 8 bases, leaving 13 bases between the germline ends. In DNA form, the CDR3 reads TGCAGTGCTAGAGATTCGCTCGTAGGGGAAAAACTGTTTTTT. Protein: CSARDSLVGEKLFF.

This clonotype was picked up a small number of times. The chain is built from TRBV28 and TRBJ2-2, with 8 bases lining up with TRBD1. J was trimmed by 6 bases and V by 3 bases; bases with no gene match: 9. CDR3 length: 16 amino acids. CDR1 is MDHEN, CDR2 SYDVKM, per germline. The CDR3 DNA follows: TGTGCCAGCAGTTTGGCCGGACAGGGAAGGGCCGGGGAGCTGTTTTTT. Translation gives CASSLAGQGRAGELFF.

A note on this clonotype: Germline is not matched at one junction end, which may reflect a read error. This rearrangement joins TRBV20-1 to TRBJ2-7, with 7 nucleotides matching TRBD2. The germline gives CDR1 DFQATT, CDR2 SNEGSKA (reference sequence). The CDR3 covers 14 residues. Written as DNA, the CDR3 is TGCAGTACTAGCGACCTTTTATCCTCCTACGAGCAGTACTTC. This encodes CSTSDLLSSYEQYF.

This clonotype showed up many times. The V and J genes are TRBV29-1 and TRBJ2-3, with D possibly being TRBD2 (6 bases). The CDR3 is 13 residues long. CDR1 and CDR2 (germline): SQVTM, ANQGSEA. The V gene lost 6 bases and the J gene lost 1 base, with 11 bases spanning the gap. The CDR3 region has the DNA TGCAGCGTGGGCCCGGGAGGCACAGATACGCAGTATTTT. It yields the protein CSVGPGGTDTQYF.

This clonotype showed up just a few times. V usage is TRBV20-1 and J usage is TRBJ1-2, with D hard to call. Germline loops: CDR1 DFQATT, CDR2 SNEGSKA (reference sequence). V dropped 3 bases and J dropped 6 bases, with 8 bases sitting between them. This CDR3 spans 11 amino acids. CDR3 region: CSASGVNGYTF. CDR3 coding DNA: TGCAGTGCTAGCGGGGTTAATGGCTACACCTTC.

The rearrangement joins TRBV30 to TRBJ2-1; weak D call: TRBD2 (6 bases). Germline values: CDR1 GTSNPN, CDR2 SVGIG (reference sequence). The CDR3 length is 11 residues. The CDR3 sequence is CSRGSYNEQFF. The CDR3 coding sequence is TGTTCGCGGGGCTCCTACAATGAGCAGTTCTTC. The complete variable domain, with remaining parts taken from reference TRBV30 and TRBJ2-1, reads SQTIHQWPATLVQPVGSPLSLECTVEGTSNPNLYWYRQAAGRGLQLLFYSVGIGQISSEVPQNLSASRPQDRQFILSSKKLLLSDSGFYLCSRGSYNEQFFGPGTRLTVL.

This clonotype has a count of ten or more. V gene TRBV11-2 combines with J gene TRBJ2-1; D is ambiguous. This CDR3 comprises 13 residues. Between the trimmed V and J ends, which lost 0 bases and 5 bases, there was a span of 5 bases. Germline-derived CDR1 and CDR2 are SGHAT and FQNNGV. The CDR3 DNA reads as TGTGCCAGCAGCTTAGATTCGGACAATGAGCAGTTCTTC. It specifies CASSLDSDNEQFF. The full variable domain, rest sourced from reference TRBV11-2 and TRBJ2-1, is EAGVAQSPRYKIIEKRQSVAFWCNPISGHATLYWYQQILGQGPKLLIQFQNNGVVDDSQLPKDRFSAERLKGVDSTLKIQPAKLEDSAVYLCASSLDSDNEQFFGPGTRLTVL.

This clonotype was seen more than once but under ten times. V usage is TRBV13 and J usage is TRBJ2-1; 10 bases agree with TRBD2. This CDR3 spans 18 amino acids. V shed 5 bases and J 7 bases; nucleotides not matched to a gene: 17. From germline, CDR1 is PRHDT and CDR2 FYEKMQ (reference sequence). CDR3 DNA sequence: TGTGCCAGCAGCCTCACGACCAGCGGGGGGGGAATGGGGAATGAGCAGTTCTTC. It translates to CASSLTTSGGGMGNEQFF.

The chain links TRBV12-3 or TRBV12-4 to TRBJ2-6, with unresolved D. V dropped 5 bases and J dropped 1 base, with 6 bases sitting between them. The CDR3 is 14 amino acids. The CDR3 sequence is CASSPLSGANVLTF. Here the CDR3 DNA reads TGTGCCAGCAGTCCCTTGTCTGGGGCCAACGTCCTGACTTTC.

This clonotype was counted a few times. The chain employs TRBV7-6 and TRBJ2-6, with D uncertain. The V end was cut by 5 bases, the J end by 2 bases, with 7 bases between. This CDR3 comprises 14 residues. Germline V gene sequence: CDR1 SGHVS, CDR2 FNYEAQ. CDR3: CASSRVTGANVLTF. In DNA, the CDR3 is TGTGCCAGCAGCCGCGTAACTGGGGCCAACGTCCTGACTTTC.

This clonotype was counted a single time. The chain carries TRBV20-1 and TRBJ1-4; perhaps TRBD1 as D (5 bases). The V gene lost 5 bases and the J gene lost 8 bases, with 15 bases spanning the gap. The CDR3 covers 13 residues. Germline V lookup: CDR1 DFQATT, CDR2 SNEGSKA (reference sequence). Here the CDR3 reads CSALERGGEKLFF. DNA of the CDR3: TGCAGTGCTCTGGAGCGCGGGGGGGAAAAACTGTTTTTT.

This clonotype was seen a few times. The CDR3 nucleotides are TGTGCCAGCAGTTTACAGGGGACAGGGAGCTCCTACAATGAGCAGTTCTTC. Protein: CASSLQGTGSSYNEQFF. This rearrangement joins TRBV27 to TRBJ2-1; 9 bases align to TRBD1. CDR3 size: 17 residues. V was clipped by 2 bases and J by 0 bases; unmatched bases: 5. Germline values: CDR1 MNHEY, CDR2 SMNVEV (reference sequence).

In its sample, this clonotype was seen a few times. This rearrangement joins TRBV5-1 to TRBJ2-7, with D perhaps matching TRBD2 (7 bases). Germline CDR1 reads SGHRS; CDR2 reads YFSETQ. The CDR3 contains 14 residues. Trimming pared 2 bases from V and 3 bases from J, leaving 12 bases between. The CDR3: CASSFSGGLYEQYF. The CDR3 DNA follows: TGCGCCAGCAGCTTTTCCGGGGGGCTCTACGAGCAGTACTTC.

This clonotype was observed a few times. The J gene is TRBJ2-4, the V gene TRBV23-1, with TRBD1 matching over 8 bases. TRBV23-1 is flagged as an ORF with uncertain function. V was clipped by 3 bases and J by 4 bases; unmatched bases: 14. The CDR3 runs 18 residues. CDR3 loop: CASSHRGVYRGEKNIQYF. DNA of the CDR3: TGCGCCAGCAGTCATCGGGGAGTATACAGGGGGGAGAAAAACATTCAGTACTTC.

V usage is TRBV7-3 and J usage is TRBJ1-2; D is ambiguous. The CDR3 is 13 residues long. Trimming cost V 4 bases and J 6 bases, with 12 bases left between them. Germline loops: CDR1 SGHTA, CDR2 FQGTGA. Written as DNA, the CDR3 is TGTGCCAGCAGCTCCGGCCCAAGGGATGGCTACACCTTC. This codes for CASSSGPRDGYTF.

The count of this clonotype is one. The CDR3 reads CASSSDGTTDTQYF. The CDR3, as DNA: TGCGCCAGCAGCTCCGACGGCACCACAGATACGCAGTATTTT. The V and J genes are TRBV5-1 and TRBJ2-3; D is uncertain. V lost 3 bases and J 2 bases, leaving 10 bases between the germline ends. Germline V lookup: CDR1 SGHRS, CDR2 YFSETQ. The CDR3 totals 14 residues.

This clonotype was observed a handful of times. The chain recombines TRBV11-2 with TRBJ1-2, with 7 nucleotides matching TRBD1. This CDR3 region has 15 residues. Germline lookup yields CDR1 SGHAT and CDR2 FQNNGV. V shed 4 bases, J shed 4 bases, and the junction held 9 bases outside the gene matches. The CDR3 is CASSSPGQLTYGYTF. The CDR3 DNA reads TGTGCCAGCAGCTCTCCGGGACAGCTAACCTATGGCTACACCTTC. The full variable domain, with the rest looked up from reference TRBV11-2 and TRBJ1-2, is EAGVAQSPRYKIIEKRQSVAFWCNPISGHATLYWYQQILGQGPKLLIQFQNNGVVDDSQLPKDRFSAERLKGVDSTLKIQPAKLEDSAVYLCASSSPGQLTYGYTFGSGTRLTVV.

This clonotype showed up just a few times. Here the CDR3 omits its conserved ending phenylalanine or tryptophan, so a read error is the likely source. The chain links TRBV29-1 to TRBJ1-5; weak D call: TRBD1 (5 bases). The CDR3 runs to 13 residues. Germline V lookup: CDR1 SQVTM, CDR2 ANQGSEA. V lost 5 bases and J lost 0, with 8 bases in between. For the CDR3, the DNA is TGCAGCGTTCAGGGATATAGCAATCAGCCCCAGCATTCT. It yields the protein CSVQGYSNQPQHS.

V usage is TRBV29-1 and J usage is TRBJ2-7; the D call may be TRBD1 or TRBD2 (5 bases each). Trimming left V 4 bases short and J 2 bases short, with 21 bases between. Per the germline V gene, CDR1 is SQVTM and CDR2 is ANQGSEA. CDR3 length equals 16 residues. DNA for the CDR3: TGCAGCGTTGGGAGGAAAAGACAGTCCTCTCCCTACGAGCAGTACTTC. Protein product: CSVGRKRQSSPYEQYF.

The chain joins TRBV20-1 to TRBJ2-5; 8 positions match TRBD2. V trimming: 0 bases; J trimming: 1 base; junction bases outside the gene matches: 7. This CDR3 contains 16 residues. Germline assignment: CDR1 DFQATT and CDR2 SNEGSKA (reference sequence). CDR3 residues: CSARDPSAGGQETQYF. DNA of the CDR3: TGCAGTGCTAGAGATCCATCGGCGGGAGGCCAAGAGACCCAGTACTTC.

J is TRBJ2-7 and V is TRBV7-2; 11 bases align to TRBD2. Germline CDR1 and CDR2: SGHTA and FQGNSA. The CDR3 has 16 residues. Unmatched junction bases numbered 9, after V lost 4 bases and J lost 4 bases. CDR3 region: CASSSLAGGPQYEQYF. The CDR3 bases are TGTGCCAGCAGCTCCTTAGCGGGAGGGCCTCAGTACGAGCAGTACTTC.